This TCR beta chain was recovered during a study of identical twins. Broader study findings: Among beta out-of-frame sequences, excess sharing between twins appeared weaker.

The CDR3 is made up of 16 amino acids. Deletions cut 0 bases from V and 3 bases from J, with 9 bases between. TCRdb itself ran the 5' RACE reads through MiXCR, one entry per CDR3 protein. Of about 700,000 distinct CDR3 sequences in the sample, 5.5% to 6.5% were seen once. At least ten counts were recorded for this clonotype. The antigen remains undetermined. The TCR comes from a man aged 18 to 29 in good health. Sequenced material: naive T cells sorted from blood. The chain carries TRBV12-3 or TRBV12-4 and TRBJ2-6; possibly TRBD1 or TRBD2 for D (5 bases each). The CDR3 reads CASSLASGSGANVLTF. CDR3 in DNA: TGTGCCAGCAGTTTAGCGTCAGGGAGTGGGGCCAACGTCCTGACTTTC.